This note documents a single T cell receptor beta chain sequence. This sample stems from a study of early T cells in non-severe SARS-CoV-2 infection. Trimming cost V 6 bases and J 8 bases; bases outside gene matches: 12. Germline CDR1 DFQATT, CDR2 SNEGSKA (reference sequence). This CDR3 contains 14 residues. TCRdb re-called the 5' RACE reads with MiXCR, one entry per CDR3 protein. Here the sample spans roughly 56,000 distinct CDR3 sequences, approximately 10% being singletons. The source material was whole blood. The chain employs TRBV20-1 and TRBJ1-4; 7 bases map to TRBD1. The clonotype originates from an adult who was a healthcare worker with PCR-confirmed SARS-CoV-2 infection or an uninfected control (not recorded which). The DNA of the CDR3 is TGCAGTGCCGGGGCGAGGGGGCCTCGCGAAAAACTGTTTTTT. Amino acids: CSAGARGPREKLFF.